A selection of T cell receptor beta chains follows, all from one sample in a study of metastatic and nonmetastatic thyroid tumors. From the PCR reads, TCRdb re-called clones with MiXCR. Of about 40,000 clones in the sample, around 17% were seen once. The material sequenced was blood. These receptors were taken from a female donor with papillary thyroid cancer or a benign thyroid nodule (not recorded which). Some clones in this sample may be carry-over from other donors' samples. Each CDR3 is given with its conserved first and last residue. Each record gives: clone size, D gene, V gene, J gene, CDR3 protein, CDR3 DNA. D genes are given only for firm matches. Expanded clones get a size class; other rows say once, few or many, or leave the size out.

>few|TRBD2|TRBV28|TRBJ2-7
CASSFGMAGREYEQYF
TGTGCCAGCAGTTTCGGTATGGCAGGGAGGGAGTACGAGCAGTACTTC
>few|NA|TRBV12-3/TRBV12-4|TRBJ1-1
CATMPHRKNTEPFF
TGTGCCACCATGCCACACAGGAAGAACACTGAACCTTTCTTT
>few|TRBD1|TRBV10-3|TRBJ1-6
CAISERGTGENSPLHF
TGTGCCATCAGTGAGCGCGGGACAGGGGAGAATTCACCCCTCCACTTT
>NA|NA|TRBV20-1|TRBJ1-4
CSARGWGRKVSNEKLFF
TGCAGTGCTAGAGGGTGGGGCAGGAAAGTCTCTAATGAAAAACTGTTTTTT
>many|TRBD2|TRBV7-2|TRBJ2-7
CASSATSGPNYEQYF
TGTGCCAGCAGCGCGACTAGCGGGCCGAACTACGAGCAGTACTTC
>many|NA|TRBV5-1|TRBJ1-1
CASSRNTEAFF
TGCGCCAGCAGCCGTAACACTGAAGCTTTCTTT
>many|NA|TRBV18|TRBJ2-1
CASSPEGSYNEQFF
TGTGCCAGCTCACCTGAGGGCTCCTACAATGAGCAGTTCTTC
>NA|TRBD2|TRBV4-2|TRBJ2-3
CASSQDYQPSGRGVRTQYF
TGTGCCAGCAGCCAAGACTATCAACCTAGCGGGAGAGGGGTCAGGACGCAGTATTTT
>few|NA|TRBV29-1|TRBJ2-1
CSVEGAGPGEQFF
TGCAGCGTTGAAGGAGCGGGTCCCGGGGAGCAGTTCTTC
>many|TRBD1|TRBV2|TRBJ1-2
CASNLTGGEYGYTF
TGTGCCAGCAACTTGACAGGGGGCGAATATGGCTACACCTTC
>many|NA|TRBV18|TRBJ2-3
CASSPGGAGDTQYF
TGTGCCAGCTCACCGGGGGGGGCAGGAGATACGCAGTATTTT
>NA|NA|TRBV7-8|TRBJ1-2
CASSFLGGDYGYTF
TGTGCCAGCAGCTTCTTAGGGGGTGACTATGGCTACACCTTC
>NA|TRBD1|TRBV20-1|TRBJ2-1
CSARDVPGQVAFTNEQFF
TGCAGTGCTAGGGACGTGCCTGGACAGGTGGCTTTTACAAATGAGCAGTTCTTC
>many|TRBD2|TRBV3-1|TRBJ2-1
CASSQRLAGGYEQFF
TGTGCCAGCAGCCAAAGGCTAGCGGGAGGATATGAGCAGTTCTTC
>once|NA|TRBV11-2|TRBJ2-1
CASSLARLASNEQFF
TGTGCCAGCAGCTTAGCTCGGCTAGCGTCCAATGAGCAGTTCTTC
>many|NA|TRBV30|TRBJ2-5
CAWGLGETQYF
TGTGCCTGGGGACTGGGGGAGACCCAGTACTTC
>NA|NA|TRBV30|TRBJ2-2
CAWVGGNTGELFF
TGTGCCTGGGTGGGGGGTAACACCGGTGAGCTGTTTTTT
>many|NA|TRBV7-6|TRBJ1-1
CASSLVPVTEAFF
TGTGCCAGCAGCTTAGTCCCTGTAACTGAAGCTTTCTTT